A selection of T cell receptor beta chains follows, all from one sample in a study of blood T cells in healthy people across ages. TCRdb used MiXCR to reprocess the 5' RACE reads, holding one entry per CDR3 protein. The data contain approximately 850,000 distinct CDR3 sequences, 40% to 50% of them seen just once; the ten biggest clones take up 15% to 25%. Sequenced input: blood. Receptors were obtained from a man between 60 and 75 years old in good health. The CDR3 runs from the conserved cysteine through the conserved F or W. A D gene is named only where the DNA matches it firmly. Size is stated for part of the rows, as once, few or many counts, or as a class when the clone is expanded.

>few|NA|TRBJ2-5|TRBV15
TGTGCCACCAGCAGAGAAGGGACGTACCAAGAGACCCAGTACTTC
CATSREGTYQETQYF
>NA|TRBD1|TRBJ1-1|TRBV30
TGTGCGGGAAGACAGGGGGCTATCACTGAAGCTTTCTTT
CAGRQGAITEAFF
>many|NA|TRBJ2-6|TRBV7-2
TGTGCCAGCAGCTTAAGGCGGAGCTCTGGGGCCAACGTCCTGACTTTC
CASSLRRSSGANVLTF
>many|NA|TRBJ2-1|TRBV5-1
TGTGCCAGCAGTTCGGGCCTTGAGCAGTTCTTC
CASSSGLEQFF
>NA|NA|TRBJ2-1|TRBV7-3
TGTGCCAGCAGCTTATCGGGGGCCCACAATGAGCAGTTCTTC
CASSLSGAHNEQFF
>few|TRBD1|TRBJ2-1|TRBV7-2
TGTGCCAGCAGCTTATCCAGCGTTGACAGGGCGAGGTTCTTC
CASSLSSVDRARFF
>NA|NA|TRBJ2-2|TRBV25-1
TGTGCCAGCAGTGAAACCCTCACCGGGGAGCTGTTTTTT
CASSETLTGELFF
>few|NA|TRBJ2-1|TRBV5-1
TGCGCCAGCAGGCTGGACAGCTCCTACAATGAGCAGTTCTTC
CASRLDSSYNEQFF
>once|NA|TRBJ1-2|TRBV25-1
TGTGCCAGCAGTGATGGGAGCGTTTTCTATGGCTACACCTTC
CASSDGSVFYGYTF
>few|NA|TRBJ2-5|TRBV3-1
TGTGCCAGCAGCCGAGACTGGGGGGAGACCCAGTACTTC
CASSRDWGETQYF
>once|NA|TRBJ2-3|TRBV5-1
TGCGCCAGCAGCTTGGTCGGGGACACCGTAAGAACAGATACGCAGTATTTT
CASSLVGDTVRTDTQYF
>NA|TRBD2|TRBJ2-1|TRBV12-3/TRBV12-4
TGTGCCAGCAGTCCGATTCGAGGACTAGCAAATAATGAGCAGTTCTTC
CASSPIRGLANNEQFF
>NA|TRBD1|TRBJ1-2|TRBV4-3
TGCGCCAGCAGCCACGACTCACAGGGGGCGGTTAGCTATGGCTACACCTTC
CASSHDSQGAVSYGYTF
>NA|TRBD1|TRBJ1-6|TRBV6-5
TGTGCCAGCAGTTACTCGCTACCTGGACAGGGGGCAACACCCCTCCACTTT
CASSYSLPGQGATPLHF
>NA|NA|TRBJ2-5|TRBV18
TGTGCCAGCTCACCGGATGGAGGGAGGGAGACCCAGTACTTC
CASSPDGGRETQYF
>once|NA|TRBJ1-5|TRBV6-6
TGTACCAGCACTCCGGGAGCCTCTCAGCCCCAGCATTTT
CTSTPGASQPQHF
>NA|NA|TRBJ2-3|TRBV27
TGTGCCAGCAGTTTAGTGGGGGTCGGCACAGATACGCAGTATTTT
CASSLVGVGTDTQYF